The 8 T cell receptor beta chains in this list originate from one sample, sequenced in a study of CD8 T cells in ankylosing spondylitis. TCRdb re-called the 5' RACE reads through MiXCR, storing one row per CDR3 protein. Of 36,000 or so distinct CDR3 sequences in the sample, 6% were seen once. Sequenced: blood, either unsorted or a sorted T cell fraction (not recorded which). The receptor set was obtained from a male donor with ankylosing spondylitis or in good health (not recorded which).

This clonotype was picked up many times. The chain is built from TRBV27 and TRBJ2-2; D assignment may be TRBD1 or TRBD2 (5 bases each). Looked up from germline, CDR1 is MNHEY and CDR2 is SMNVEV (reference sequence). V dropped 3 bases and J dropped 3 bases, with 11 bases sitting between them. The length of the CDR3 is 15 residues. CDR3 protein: CASSFEGPDTGELFF. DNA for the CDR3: TGTGCCAGCAGTTTTGAGGGGCCCGACACCGGGGAGCTGTTTTTT.

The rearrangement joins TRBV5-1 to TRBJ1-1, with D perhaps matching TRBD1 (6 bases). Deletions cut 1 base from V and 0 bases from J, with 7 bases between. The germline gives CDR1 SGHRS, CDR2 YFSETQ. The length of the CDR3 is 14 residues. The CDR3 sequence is CASSLHRVNTEAFF. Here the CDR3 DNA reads TGCGCCAGCAGCTTGCACAGGGTGAACACTGAAGCTTTCTTT.

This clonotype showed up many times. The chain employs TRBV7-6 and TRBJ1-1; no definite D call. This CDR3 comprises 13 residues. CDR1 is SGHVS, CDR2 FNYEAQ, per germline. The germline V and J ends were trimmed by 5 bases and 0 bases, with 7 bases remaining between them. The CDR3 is CASSRNMNTEAFF. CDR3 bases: TGTGCCAGCAGCCGGAATATGAACACTGAAGCTTTCTTT.

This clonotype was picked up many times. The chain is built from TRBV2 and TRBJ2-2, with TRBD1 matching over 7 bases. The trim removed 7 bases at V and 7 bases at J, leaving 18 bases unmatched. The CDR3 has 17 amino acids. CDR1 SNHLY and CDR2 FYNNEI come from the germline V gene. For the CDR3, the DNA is TGTGCCAGCAACGAAGGGGGCACACACAGTGGAATCGGGGAGCTGTTTTTT. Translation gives CASNEGGTHSGIGELFF.

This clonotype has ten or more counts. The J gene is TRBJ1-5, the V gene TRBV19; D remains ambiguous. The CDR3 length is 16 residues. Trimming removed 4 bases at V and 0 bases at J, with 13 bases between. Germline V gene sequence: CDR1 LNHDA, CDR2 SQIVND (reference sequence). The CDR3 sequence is CASSTGSTYSNQPQHF. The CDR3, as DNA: TGTGCCAGTAGTACGGGGTCGACTTATAGCAATCAGCCCCAGCATTTT. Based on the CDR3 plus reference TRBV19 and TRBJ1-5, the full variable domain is DGGITQSPKYLFRKEGQNVTLSCEQNLNHDAMYWYRQDPGQGLRLIYYSQIVNDFQKGDIAEGYSVSREKKESFPLTVTSAQKNPTAFYLCASSTGSTYSNQPQHFGDGTRLSIL.

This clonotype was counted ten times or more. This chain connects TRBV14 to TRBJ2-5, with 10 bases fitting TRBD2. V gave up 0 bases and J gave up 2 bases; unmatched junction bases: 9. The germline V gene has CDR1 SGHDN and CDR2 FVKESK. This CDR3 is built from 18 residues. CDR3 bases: TGTGCCAGCAGCCAAGATGGCCCACTAGCGGGGAAACAAGAGACCCAGTACTTC. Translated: CASSQDGPLAGKQETQYF. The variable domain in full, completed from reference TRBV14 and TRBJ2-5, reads EAGVTQFPSHSVIEKGQTVTLRCDPISGHDNLYWYRRVMGKEIKFLLHFVKESKQDESGMPNNRFLAERTGGTYSTLKVQPAELEDSGVYFCASSQDGPLAGKQETQYFGPGTRLLVL.

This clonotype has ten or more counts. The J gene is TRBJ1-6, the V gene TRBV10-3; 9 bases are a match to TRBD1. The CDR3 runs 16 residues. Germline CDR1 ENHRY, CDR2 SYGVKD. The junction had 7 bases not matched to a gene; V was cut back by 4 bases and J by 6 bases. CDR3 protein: CAISAVTGGSNSPLHF. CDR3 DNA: TGTGCCATCAGTGCCGTGACAGGGGGATCTAATTCACCCCTCCACTTT.

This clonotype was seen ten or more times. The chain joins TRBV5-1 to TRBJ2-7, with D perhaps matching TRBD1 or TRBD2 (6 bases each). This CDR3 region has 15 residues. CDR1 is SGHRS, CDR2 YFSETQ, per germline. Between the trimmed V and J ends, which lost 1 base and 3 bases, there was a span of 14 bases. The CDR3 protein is CASSLSPGEVYEQYF. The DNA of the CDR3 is TGCGCCAGCAGCTTGTCCCCAGGGGAGGTCTACGAGCAGTACTTC.